This paragraph reports one T cell receptor beta chain. The data originate from a study of control samples from healthy donors and cancer patients. Germline lookup yields CDR1 SEHNR and CDR2 FQNEAQ (reference sequence). V shed 5 bases and J shed 4 bases, with 17 bases lying between them. The CDR3 is made up of 15 amino acids. The assay was immunoSEQ multiplex PCR, and TCRdb's table has in-frame clones only and misses some. The sample yields about 92,000 clones, 82% seen once. The receptor was isolated from a woman aged 55-69 years in good health. Sequencing input: blood. The chain is built from TRBV7-9 and TRBJ2-5; tentatively, D is TRBD1 (6 bases). CDR3 sequence reads: CASSPSFGGGETQYF. The CDR3 nucleotides are TGTGCCAGCAGCCCTTCCTTTGGGGGCGGAGAGACCCAGTACTTC.